This TCR beta chain was retrieved from a study of blood T cell repertoires in COVID-19. This clone was detected a few times. The table came from immunoSEQ multiplex PCR; TCRdb's copy has only in-frame clones and leaves some out. The table has nearly 250,000 clones, over 75% seen once. Germline V gene data show CDR1 as LGHNA and CDR2 as YSLEER. The CDR3 consists of 16 residues. V trimming: 4 bases; J trimming: 3 bases; junction bases outside the gene matches: 8. The source of this sequence is a woman aged 50 to 60 with acute COVID-19. V usage is TRBV4-3 and J usage is TRBJ1-1, with 10 bases identical to TRBD1. The sequencing input was PBMCs or T cells enriched from blood (not recorded which). The CDR3 DNA reads as TGCGCCAGCAGCCGCCGGACAGGGGGGTTGGACACTGAAGCTTTCTTT. It yields the protein CASSRRTGGLDTEAFF.